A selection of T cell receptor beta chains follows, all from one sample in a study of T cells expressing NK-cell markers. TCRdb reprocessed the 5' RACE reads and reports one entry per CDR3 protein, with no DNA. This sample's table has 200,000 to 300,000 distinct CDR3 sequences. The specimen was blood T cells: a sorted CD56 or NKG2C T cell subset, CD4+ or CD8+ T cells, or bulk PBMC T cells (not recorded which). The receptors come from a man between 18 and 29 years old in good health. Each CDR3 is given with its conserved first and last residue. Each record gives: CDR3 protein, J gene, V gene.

CDR3aa: CSASPPLVSSEQYF; j_gene: TRBJ2-7; v_gene: TRBV20-1
CDR3aa: CASSQDHLSGQSYEQYF; j_gene: TRBJ2-7; v_gene: TRBV4-2
CDR3aa: CSASGGSWNEQFF; j_gene: TRBJ2-1; v_gene: TRBV20-1
CDR3aa: CASSWTQETQYF; j_gene: TRBJ2-5; v_gene: TRBV5-1
CDR3aa: CASSDPSGRTPNEQFF; j_gene: TRBJ2-1; v_gene: TRBV6-1
CDR3aa: CATSDELAGEETQYF; j_gene: TRBJ2-5; v_gene: TRBV24-1
CDR3aa: CASILRTSGTREQYF; j_gene: TRBJ2-7; v_gene: TRBV28
CDR3aa: CASAGTINYSNQPQHF; j_gene: TRBJ1-5; v_gene: TRBV12-3/TRBV12-4
CDR3aa: CASSYRNEQFF; j_gene: TRBJ2-1; v_gene: TRBV11-2
CDR3aa: CASSPSVSSTDTQYF; j_gene: TRBJ2-3; v_gene: TRBV18
CDR3aa: CASTNTDTQYF; j_gene: TRBJ2-3; v_gene: TRBV6-6
CDR3aa: CASSLRDEQFF; j_gene: TRBJ2-1; v_gene: TRBV5-1
CDR3aa: CASSKTSGPYEQYF; j_gene: TRBJ2-7; v_gene: TRBV2
CDR3aa: CASSLAAMGESDTQYF; j_gene: TRBJ2-3; v_gene: TRBV5-1
CDR3aa: CASTRHAGTEAFF; j_gene: TRBJ1-1; v_gene: TRBV12-3/TRBV12-4
CDR3aa: CASSFVTTDTQYF; j_gene: TRBJ2-3; v_gene: TRBV28
CDR3aa: CASSQDRGGMTETQYF; j_gene: TRBJ2-5; v_gene: TRBV4-2
CDR3aa: CASRTSGAPYTEQFF; j_gene: TRBJ2-1; v_gene: TRBV6-2/TRBV6-3
CDR3aa: CASSPWTGRYPDTQYF; j_gene: TRBJ2-3; v_gene: TRBV5-1
CDR3aa: CASRGTGANQPQHF; j_gene: TRBJ1-5; v_gene: TRBV6-5
CDR3aa: CSFTGGAETQYF; j_gene: TRBJ2-5; v_gene: TRBV29-1
CDR3aa: CASRREGGTEAFF; j_gene: TRBJ1-1; v_gene: TRBV6-1